This T cell receptor (beta chain) is from a study of human T cells and chemical hapten exposure. Study-level results: Every donor had alopecia, and their immune response may therefore differ from healthy people's.

Germline V gene lookup returns CDR1 DFQATT and CDR2 SNEGSKA (reference sequence). With 6 bases removed from V and 4 bases from J, the gap between germline ends came to 15 bases. This CDR3 is built from 14 residues. The table lists this clonotype with a few counts. Its antigen is unidentified. TCRdb used MiXCR to reprocess the RACE reads, holding one entry per CDR3 protein. This sample has around 330,000 distinct CDR3 sequences; approximately 5.8% occur once, and the top ten carry around 8.8%. Time point indicated: pre-sensitization, week 0. The treatment is: therapeutic diphenylcyclopropenone sensitization with weekly scalp DPC.

The sample here was whole blood, taken in connection with sensitization to the hapten diphenylcyclopropenone (DPC). The sequence was collected from a young woman with alopecia areata. Some clones in this sample may be carry-over from other donors' samples. The genes are TRBV20-1 and TRBJ1-4; D is ambiguous. The CDR3 DNA reads TGCAGTGCACCCGGCGCAGGCGGTAATGAAAAACTGTTTTTT. This gives the protein CSAPGAGGNEKLFF.